Listed below are T cell receptor beta chains from one sample, sequenced in a study of beta chain features in type 1 diabetes. Sequencing used immunoSEQ multiplex PCR; TCRdb keeps in-frame clones, though not all of them. The sample has more than 300,000 clones, over 9.5% seen once; the top ten hold 0.0095% to 0.013%. Sequenced material: naive CD4+ T cells from blood. The receptors come from a woman aged 18-29 years with type 1 diabetes. The CDR3 runs from the conserved cysteine through the conserved F or W. D genes are given only for firm matches. Rows give clone size only sometimes, using once, few, many, or a class for an expanded clone.

size: -
V: TRBV2
J: TRBJ1-1
D: -
CDR3: CASTSVTEAFF
DNA: TGTGCCAGCACGTCAGTGACTGAAGCTTTCTTT

size: -
V: TRBV4-3
J: TRBJ2-3
D: -
CDR3: CASSQGTAPTDTQYF
DNA: TGCGCCAGCAGCCAAGGGACAGCACCCACAGATACGCAGTATTTT

size: -
V: TRBV7-9
J: TRBJ2-1
D: TRBD1
CDR3: CASSLDRGNYNEQFF
DNA: TGTGCCAGCAGCCTAGACAGGGGGAACTACAATGAGCAGTTCTTC

size: few
V: TRBV29-1
J: TRBJ2-7
D: TRBD2
CDR3: CSVRASGSYEQYF
DNA: TGCAGCGTCCGCGCTAGCGGGTCCTACGAGCAGTACTTC

size: -
V: TRBV7-9
J: TRBJ1-2
D: -
CDR3: CASSPSLLLTF
DNA: TGTGCCAGCAGCCCTTCACTGCTGCTCACCTTC

size: -
V: TRBV9
J: TRBJ2-7
D: -
CDR3: CASSSREFGTYEQYF
DNA: TGTGCCAGCAGCTCCAGGGAATTCGGGACTTACGAGCAGTACTTC

size: -
V: TRBV27
J: TRBJ2-1
D: -
CDR3: CASSPSIYEQFF
DNA: TGTGCCAGCAGTCCCTCAATCTACGAGCAGTTCTTC

size: few
V: TRBV7-9
J: TRBJ1-6
D: TRBD1
CDR3: CASSTGQDSPLHF
DNA: TGTGCCAGCAGCACCGGACAGGATTCACCCCTCCACTTT

size: -
V: TRBV7-2
J: TRBJ1-6
D: -
CDR3: CASSLAGGRYSPLHF
DNA: TGTGCCAGCAGCTTAGCGGGGGGGAGGTATTCACCCCTCCACTTT

size: few
V: TRBV14
J: TRBJ2-7
D: -
CDR3: CASSQAPPPGTKQYF
DNA: TGTGCCAGCAGCCAAGCCCCCCCTCCAGGGACAAAGCAGTACTTC

size: few
V: TRBV5-6
J: TRBJ1-6
D: -
CDR3: CASSSFNSPLHF
DNA: TGTGCCAGCAGCTCGTTTAATTCACCCCTCCACTTT

size: -
V: TRBV4-3
J: TRBJ1-5
D: -
CDR3: CASSQVAGGNQPQHF
DNA: TGCGCCAGCAGCCAAGTGGCAGGGGGCAATCAGCCCCAGCATTTT

size: -
V: TRBV25-1
J: TRBJ2-6
D: -
CDR3: CASSGIGGHSGANVLTF
DNA: TGTGCCAGCAGTGGAATAGGCGGGCACTCTGGGGCCAACGTCCTGACTTTC

size: few
V: TRBV4-3
J: TRBJ1-2
D: -
CDR3: CASSQDVQLYGYTF
DNA: TGCGCCAGCAGCCAAGATGTACAGCTCTATGGCTACACCTTC

size: few
V: TRBV10-3
J: TRBJ1-1
D: -
CDR3: CAIAHSTQGNTEAFF
DNA: TGTGCCATCGCACACTCTACACAGGGGAACACTGAAGCTTTCTTT

size: few
V: TRBV7-9
J: TRBJ2-1
D: TRBD2
CDR3: CASSSLAGGIDEQFF
DNA: TGTGCCAGCAGCTCACTAGCGGGAGGGATAGATGAGCAGTTCTTC

size: few
V: TRBV4-3
J: TRBJ1-1
D: -
CDR3: CASSQRPPGRGTEAFF
DNA: TGCGCCAGCAGCCAAAGACCCCCGGGAAGGGGGACTGAAGCTTTCTTT

size: few
V: TRBV11-3
J: TRBJ1-1
D: -
CDR3: CASSFRERVTEAFF
DNA: TGTGCCAGCAGCTTCCGTGAGCGGGTCACTGAAGCTTTCTTT

size: -
V: TRBV7-2
J: TRBJ2-7
D: -
CDR3: CASSHNSYEQYF
DNA: TGTGCCAGCAGCCACAACTCCTACGAGCAGTACTTC

size: -
V: TRBV18
J: TRBJ2-1
D: -
CDR3: CASSPPPGQDEQFF
DNA: TGTGCCAGCTCACCACCGCCAGGTCAGGATGAGCAGTTCTTC

size: -
V: TRBV5-1
J: TRBJ2-7
D: -
CDR3: CASSADRAYEQYF
DNA: TGCGCCAGCAGCGCGGACAGAGCTTACGAGCAGTACTTC

size: few
V: TRBV5-1
J: TRBJ1-1
D: -
CDR3: CASSVDGNTEAFF
DNA: TGCGCCAGCAGCGTGGACGGGAACACTGAAGCTTTCTTT

size: -
V: TRBV4-1
J: TRBJ2-1
D: TRBD1
CDR3: CASSQTGTGTGNEQFF
DNA: TGCGCCAGCAGCCAGACCGGGACAGGGACTGGGAATGAGCAGTTCTTC

size: -
V: TRBV18
J: TRBJ2-7
D: -
CDR3: CASSPSDEQYF
DNA: TGTGCCAGCTCACCATCGGACGAGCAGTACTTC

size: few
V: TRBV7-8
J: TRBJ2-1
D: -
CDR3: CASSLVPRSSYNEQFF
DNA: TGTGCCAGCAGCTTAGTCCCGAGGAGCTCCTACAATGAGCAGTTCTTC

size: few
V: TRBV7-2
J: TRBJ2-7
D: TRBD1
CDR3: CASSLFTGQGFYEQYF
DNA: TGTGCCAGCAGCTTATTCACGGGACAGGGGTTCTACGAGCAGTACTTC

size: few
V: TRBV19
J: TRBJ2-6
D: -
CDR3: CASSSGAGSSGANVLTF
DNA: TGTGCCAGTAGTTCGGGAGCAGGGAGCTCTGGGGCCAACGTCCTGACTTTC

size: few
V: TRBV6-1
J: TRBJ1-3
D: -
CDR3: CASRAGVRPGNTIYF
DNA: TGTGCCAGCAGAGCCGGGGTGAGACCTGGAAACACCATATATTTT

size: -
V: TRBV6-6
J: TRBJ1-5
D: -
CDR3: CASKGGNSNQPQHF
DNA: TGTGCCAGCAAAGGAGGTAATAGCAATCAGCCCCAGCATTTT

size: few
V: TRBV4-2
J: TRBJ2-1
D: -
CDR3: CASSQATINEQFF
DNA: TGTGCCAGCAGCCAAGCTACCATCAATGAGCAGTTCTTC

size: -
V: TRBV30
J: TRBJ2-7
D: TRBD2
CDR3: CAWGNPAGGKFLSGEQYF
DNA: TGTGCCTGGGGGAATCCGGCGGGAGGCAAATTTTTATCTGGCGAGCAGTACTTC

size: -
V: TRBV7-9
J: TRBJ1-1
D: TRBD1
CDR3: CASSLETGRTEAFF
DNA: TGTGCCAGCAGCTTAGAGACAGGGAGGACTGAAGCTTTCTTT

size: -
V: TRBV27
J: TRBJ1-2
D: TRBD1
CDR3: CASSRQGIDYGYTF
DNA: TGTGCCAGCAGCCGACAGGGGATTGACTATGGCTACACCTTC

size: few
V: TRBV27
J: TRBJ2-5
D: -
CDR3: CASSDPGRGETQYF
DNA: TGTGCCAGCAGTGATCCAGGACGGGGAGAGACCCAGTACTTC

size: few
V: TRBV30
J: TRBJ2-1
D: -
CDR3: CACSRDSHNEQFF
DNA: TGTGCCTGCTCCCGGGACTCACACAATGAGCAGTTCTTC

size: few
V: TRBV18
J: TRBJ2-2
D: TRBD1
CDR3: CASSTGAGELFF
DNA: TGTGCCAGCTCAACAGGGGCCGGGGAGCTGTTTTTT

size: -
V: TRBV5-4
J: TRBJ2-2
D: TRBD2
CDR3: CASSIFYGGRTGELFF
DNA: TGTGCCAGCAGCATTTTCTACGGGGGGAGAACCGGGGAGCTGTTTTTT

size: -
V: TRBV18
J: TRBJ2-2
D: -
CDR3: CASSPTGPNTGELFF
DNA: TGTGCCAGCTCACCGACAGGTCCGAACACCGGGGAGCTGTTTTTT

size: -
V: TRBV5-1
J: TRBJ2-1
D: -
CDR3: CASSAGTSDNEQFF
DNA: TGCGCCAGCAGCGCCGGGACATCCGACAATGAGCAGTTCTTC

size: -
V: TRBV4-1
J: TRBJ2-7
D: TRBD2
CDR3: CASSRMLLAGTSYEQYF
DNA: TGCGCCAGCAGCCGGATGTTACTAGCGGGAACCTCCTACGAGCAGTACTTC

size: few
V: TRBV11-3
J: TRBJ2-7
D: TRBD2
CDR3: CASSLEASSGSTYEQYF
DNA: TGTGCCAGCAGCTTAGAGGCTTCCAGCGGGAGTACCTACGAGCAGTACTTC

size: -
V: TRBV7-9
J: TRBJ2-7
D: TRBD1
CDR3: CASSYDRVLPYEQYF
DNA: TGTGCCAGCAGCTATGACAGGGTACTGCCCTACGAGCAGTACTTC

size: -
V: TRBV7-2
J: TRBJ2-2
D: -
CDR3: CASSPSTGFTGELFF
DNA: TGTGCCAGCAGCCCTTCCACGGGTTTCACCGGGGAGCTGTTTTTT

size: -
V: TRBV7-2
J: TRBJ2-4
D: -
CDR3: CASGGGGRAKNIQYF
DNA: TGTGCCAGCGGTGGCGGGGGCCGGGCCAAAAACATTCAGTACTTC

size: few
V: TRBV7-8
J: TRBJ2-5
D: -
CDR3: CASSLAGLEETQYF
DNA: TGTGCCAGCAGCTTAGCGGGACTGGAAGAGACCCAGTACTTC

size: -
V: TRBV5-1
J: TRBJ2-3
D: TRBD1
CDR3: CASSEARGQDTQYF
DNA: TGCGCCAGCAGCGAAGCCAGGGGGCAAGATACGCAGTATTTT

size: few
V: TRBV18
J: TRBJ2-7
D: TRBD2
CDR3: CASSSTGTSGWYEQYF
DNA: TGTGCCAGCTCATCTACCGGGACTAGCGGGTGGTACGAGCAGTACTTC

size: few
V: TRBV27
J: TRBJ2-2
D: TRBD2
CDR3: CASITSDTGELFF
DNA: TGTGCCAGCATAACTAGCGACACCGGGGAGCTGTTTTTT

size: few
V: TRBV21-1
J: TRBJ2-5
D: -
CDR3: CASSKGTERRSESQETQYF
DNA: TGTGCCAGCAGCAAAGGCACCGAGCGCCGATCGGAGTCCCAAGAGACCCAGTACTTC

size: -
V: TRBV5-4
J: TRBJ2-1
D: -
CDR3: CASSSRGGREGEQFF
DNA: TGTGCCAGCAGCTCGAGAGGGGGAAGGGAGGGTGAGCAGTTCTTC

size: few
V: TRBV27
J: TRBJ1-4
D: -
CDR3: CASSHQTNEKLFF
DNA: TGTGCCAGCAGTCATCAAACTAATGAAAAACTGTTTTTT

size: few
V: TRBV4-3
J: TRBJ1-2
D: -
CDR3: CASSQVGGVNYGYTF
DNA: TGCGCCAGCAGCCAAGTAGGAGGCGTTAACTATGGCTACACCTTC

size: few
V: TRBV2
J: TRBJ2-3
D: TRBD2
CDR3: CASSEARTSGIRRTDTQYF
DNA: TGTGCCAGCAGTGAAGCGCGGACTAGCGGAATAAGACGCACAGATACGCAGTATTTT

size: few
V: TRBV2
J: TRBJ2-7
D: TRBD1
CDR3: CASSSDRGGFYEQYF
DNA: TGTGCCAGCAGTTCCGACAGGGGGGGCTTCTACGAGCAGTACTTC

size: -
V: TRBV9
J: TRBJ2-4
D: -
CDR3: CASSVGQENIQYF
DNA: TGTGCCAGCAGCGTAGGGCAGGAAAACATTCAGTACTTC

size: few
V: TRBV27
J: TRBJ2-6
D: TRBD2
CDR3: CASSSGGANVLTF
DNA: TGTGCCAGCAGTTCGGGGGGAGCCAACGTCCTGACTTTC